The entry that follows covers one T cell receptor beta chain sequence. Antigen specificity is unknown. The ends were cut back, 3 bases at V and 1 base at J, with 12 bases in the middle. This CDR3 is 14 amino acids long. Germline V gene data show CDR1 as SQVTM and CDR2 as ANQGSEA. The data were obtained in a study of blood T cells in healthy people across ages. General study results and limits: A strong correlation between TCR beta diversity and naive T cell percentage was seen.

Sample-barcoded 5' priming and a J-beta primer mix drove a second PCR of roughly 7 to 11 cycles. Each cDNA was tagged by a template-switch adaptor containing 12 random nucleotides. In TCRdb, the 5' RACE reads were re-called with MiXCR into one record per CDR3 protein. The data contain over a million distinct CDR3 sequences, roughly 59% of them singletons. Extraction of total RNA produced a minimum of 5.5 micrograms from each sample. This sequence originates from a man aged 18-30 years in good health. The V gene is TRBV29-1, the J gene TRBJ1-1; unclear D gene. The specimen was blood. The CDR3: CSVELYARNTEAFF. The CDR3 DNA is TGCAGCGTTGAGCTCTACGCACGGAACACTGAAGCTTTCTTT.